A single sample is the source of the 21 T cell receptor beta chains below, sequenced in a study of T cell changes during pregnancy in multiple sclerosis (dated by TCRdb to between 2018 and 2020). Receptor libraries were prepared by the immunoSEQ multiplex PCR assay. Sourced from immuneACCESS, this table was stored by TCRdb with only in-frame sequences that have V and J called. A share of the clones is absent; for the studies checked, an unresolved V gene accounts for under half, and the remainder has no known explanation. Here the sample has around 56,000 clones; 80% to 95% occur a single time. The ten largest clones represent around 3% of the sample. Here the sequenced sample was peripheral blood, taken in the third trimester of pregnancy. Every receptor here comes from a female donor in good health, enrolled as a control in a pregnancy study.

The V gene is TRBV28, the J gene TRBJ1-1; D might be TRBD1 (6 bases). Between the trimmed V and J ends, which lost 6 bases and 5 bases, there was a span of 16 bases. Per germline, CDR1 MDHEN and CDR2 SYDVKM. This CDR3 region has 14 residues. Here the CDR3 reads CASSSRGEETEAFF. The CDR3 DNA reads TGTGCCAGCAGCTCCAGGGGAGAGGAAACTGAAGCTTTCTTT. The full variable domain, in which reference TRBV28 and TRBJ1-1 provide the parts outside the CDR3, is DVKVTQSSRYLVKRTGEKVFLECVQDMDHENMFWYRQDPGLGLRLIYFSYDVKMKEKGDIPEGYSVSREKKERFSLILESASTNQTSMYLCASSSRGEETEAFFGQGTRLTVV.

The count of this clone is one. The genes are TRBV7-2 and TRBJ1-2; maybe TRBD1 (6 bases). CDR1 and CDR2 (germline): SGHTA, FQGNSA. V lost 4 bases and J lost 8, with 23 bases in between. The CDR3 is 16 amino acids. The CDR3 sequence is CASSSSRDIVSRGYTF. CDR3 nucleotide sequence: TGTGCCAGCAGCTCATCCCGGGACATTGTCTCGCGGGGCTACACCTTC.

A single count supports this clone. This chain connects TRBV19 to TRBJ1-5, with TRBD1 as a possible D gene (6 bases). The CDR3 runs 13 residues. Per the germline V gene, CDR1 is LNHDA and CDR2 is SQIVND (reference sequence). Trimming took 7 bases from V and 9 from J, leaving 16 bases between them. The CDR3 region has the DNA TGTGCCAGTACTTTTCAGGGGAGTTGGCCCCAGCATTTT. This sequence encodes CASTFQGSWPQHF.

The rearrangement uses TRBV27 and TRBJ2-7, with 8 bases lining up with TRBD1. The trim removed 8 bases at V and 5 bases at J, leaving 8 bases unmatched. This CDR3 has 13 amino acids. Germline V gene lookup returns CDR1 MNHEY and CDR2 SMNVEV (reference sequence). The chain's CDR3 is CASVKDRGHEQYF. The CDR3 nucleotides read TGTGCCAGCGTCAAAGACAGGGGCCACGAGCAGTACTTC.

This chain uses TRBV7-9 with TRBJ2-6, with D maybe TRBD2 (6 bases). Trimming cost V 2 bases and J 0 bases, with 14 bases left between them. The CDR3 covers 18 residues. The germline V gene encodes CDR1 SEHNR and CDR2 FQNEAQ (reference sequence). This CDR3 is CASSLPRRGSSGANVLTF. The DNA for the CDR3 is TGTGCCAGCAGCTTACCCCGACGGGGGAGCTCTGGGGCCAACGTCCTGACTTTC.

V usage is TRBV7-2 and J usage is TRBJ1-5, with a weak D call TRBD1 (6 bases). From germline, CDR1 is SGHTA and CDR2 FQGNSA. V lost 5 bases and J 4 bases, leaving 15 bases between the germline ends. This CDR3 comprises 15 residues. The CDR3: CASSRTTGPNQPQHF. The CDR3 region has the DNA TGTGCCAGCAGCCGAACCACAGGGCCTAATCAGCCCCAGCATTTT. Supplemented by reference TRBV7-2 and TRBJ1-5, the full variable domain reads GAGVSQSPSNKVTEKGKDVELRCDPISGHTALYWYRQSLGQGLEFLIYFQGNSAPDKSGLPSDRFSAERTGGSVSTLTIQRTQQEDSAVYLCASSRTTGPNQPQHFGDGTRLSIL.

This sequence joins TRBV10-3 and TRBJ2-5, with 8 bases aligning to TRBD2. J gave up 6 bases and V 6 bases, and 15 bases lay outside the gene matches. Germline CDR1 is ENHRY and CDR2 is SYGVKD. The CDR3 is made up of 16 amino acids. Here the CDR3 DNA reads TGTGCCATCAGCTCGGGGGCAAGCGGGGGTCGGAAGACCCAGTACTTC. It yields the protein CAISSGASGGRKTQYF.

The genes are TRBV2 and TRBJ2-7; the match to TRBD2 covers 13 bases. This CDR3 comprises 15 residues. V shed 5 bases and J 7 bases; nucleotides not matched to a gene: 8. Germline lookup yields CDR1 SNHLY and CDR2 FYNNEI. CDR3 sequence reads: CASSPGLAGVQEQYF. DNA for the CDR3: TGTGCCAGCAGTCCCGGACTAGCGGGAGTGCAAGAGCAGTACTTC.

There are a few counts of this clone. For the CDR3, the DNA is TGTGCCACATGGGGACAGGGCAGGGACACTGAAGCTTTCTTT. Its translation is CATWGQGRDTEAFF. The rearrangement joins TRBV10-3 to TRBJ1-1; 9 nucleotides agree with TRBD1. Germline V gene sequence: CDR1 ENHRY, CDR2 SYGVKD. This CDR3 is built from 14 residues. After removal of 10 bases from V and 3 bases from J, the junction contained 9 bases not matched to a gene.

The chain joins TRBV6-5 to TRBJ1-2, with TRBD1 matching over 9 bases. The germline CDR1 and CDR2 sequences are MNHEY and SVGAGI. The CDR3 is 15 amino acids. The V gene end was trimmed by 0 bases and the J gene end by 4 bases; junction bases not matched to a gene: 3. The DNA of the CDR3 is TGTGCCAGCAGTTACTCCCAGACAGGGGGCTATGGCTACACCTTC. Translating gives CASSYSQTGGYGYTF.

V gene TRBV5-4 combines with J gene TRBJ1-1, with 8 bases aligning to TRBD1. V was pared by 4 bases and J by 5 bases, with 4 bases of the junction left unmatched. CDR3 length: 13 residues. CDR1 and CDR2 from the germline V gene are SGHNT and YYREEE (reference sequence). CDR3 region: CASSPGQGTEAFF. The CDR3 DNA reads TGTGCCAGCAGCCCCGGACAGGGAACTGAAGCTTTCTTT. Drawing the rest from reference TRBV5-4 and TRBJ1-1, the complete variable domain is ETGVTQSPTHLIKTRGQQVTLRCSSQSGHNTVSWYQQALGQGPQFIFQYYREEENGRGNFPPRFSGLQFPNYSSELNVNALELDDSALYLCASSPGQGTEAFFGQGTRLTVV.

This clone has just a few counts. The chain has TRBV5-1 and TRBJ2-7, with TRBD1 as a possible D gene (6 bases). The CDR3 has 15 amino acids. V was trimmed by 4 bases and J by 3 bases, leaving 17 bases between them. Germline V CDR1 and CDR2: SGHRS, YFSETQ. CDR3 bases: TGCGCCAGCAGCCCGGGGACAATCCCCCTCTACGAGCAGTACTTC. Protein sequence: CASSPGTIPLYEQYF.

The rearrangement uses TRBV7-2 and TRBJ1-3; TRBD1 aligns across 9 bases. The CDR3 is 15 amino acids. CDR1 and CDR2 from the germline V gene are SGHTA and FQGNSA. V dropped 5 bases and J dropped 4; count of bases not matched to a gene: 6. CDR3 sequence (DNA): TGTGCCAGCAGCGCAACAGGGGGCTCAGGAAACACCATATATTTT. Amino acid sequence: CASSATGGSGNTIYF.

The chain combines TRBV5-6 with TRBJ1-2, with 8 bases fitting TRBD1. The trim removed 5 bases at V and 6 bases at J, leaving 9 bases unmatched. Germline V gene sequence: CDR1 SGHDT, CDR2 YYEEEE. The CDR3 runs to 14 residues. The CDR3 loop reads CASSLGGQGHGYTF. CDR3 nucleotide sequence: TGTGCCAGCAGTCTGGGCGGACAGGGACATGGCTACACCTTC.

The chain combines TRBV16 with TRBJ1-5; D remains ambiguous. The ends were cut back, 2 bases at V and 7 bases at J, with 9 bases in the middle. Germline V gives CDR1 KGHSY, CDR2 FQNENV. This CDR3 contains 13 residues. CDR3 bases: TGTGCCAGCAGCCAAGAGGGTAACCAGCCCCAGCATTTT. It codes for CASSQEGNQPQHF.

The chain employs TRBV6-1 and TRBJ1-2; no definite D call. CDR1 and CDR2 (germline): MNHNS, SASEGT. The length of the CDR3 is 12 residues. V gave up 4 bases and J gave up 8 bases, with 11 bases separating them. CDR3 sequence: CASSAPQRGYTF. CDR3 bases: TGTGCCAGCAGTGCCCCCCAGCGGGGCTACACCTTC.

The CDR3 coding sequence is TGTGCCAGCAGTGAAAATACCAGATCCTATGGCTACACCTTC. Protein sequence: CASSENTRSYGYTF. The chain joins TRBV6-1 to TRBJ1-2; D not certain. This CDR3 spans 14 amino acids. The germline V and J ends were trimmed by 2 bases and 4 bases, with 11 bases remaining between them. Germline V gene lookup returns CDR1 MNHNS and CDR2 SASEGT.

The rearrangement joins TRBV7-2 to TRBJ2-1; tentatively, D is TRBD2 (6 bases). The V gene lost 4 bases and the J gene lost 2 bases, with 18 bases spanning the gap. The germline gives CDR1 SGHTA, CDR2 FQGNSA. The CDR3 contains 17 residues. The CDR3 loop reads CASSYLVAVGTYNEQFF. CDR3 in DNA: TGTGCCAGCAGCTACTTAGTAGCGGTCGGCACCTACAATGAGCAGTTCTTC. The full variable domain, its missing parts supplied by reference TRBV7-2 and TRBJ2-1, is GAGVSQSPSNKVTEKGKDVELRCDPISGHTALYWYRQSLGQGLEFLIYFQGNSAPDKSGLPSDRFSAERTGGSVSTLTIQRTQQEDSAVYLCASSYLVAVGTYNEQFFGPGTRLTVL.

V usage is TRBV5-4 and J usage is TRBJ2-1; 12 nucleotides line up with TRBD2. The germline V gene has CDR1 SGHNT and CDR2 YYREEE (reference sequence). V shed 0 bases, J shed 2 bases, and the junction held 3 bases outside the gene matches. CDR3 length equals 17 residues. CDR3 nucleotide sequence: TGTGCCAGCAGCTTGGCTGGACTAGCGGGGCCCTACAATGAGCAGTTCTTC. Its translation is CASSLAGLAGPYNEQFF.

The genes are TRBV25-1 and TRBJ2-7; TRBD2 aligns across 7 bases. V trimming: 4 bases; J trimming: 3 bases; junction bases outside the gene matches: 6. CDR3 length: 14 residues. The germline V gene has CDR1 MGHDK and CDR2 SYGVNS. The CDR3 DNA sequence: TGTGCCAGCAGTGTTGGGGGAGGGAACTACGAGCAGTACTTC. Translation gives CASSVGGGNYEQYF.

The CDR3 sequence is CASSLFSGITGEQYF. The CDR3 DNA is TGCGCCAGCAGCCTATTTAGCGGGATTACGGGGGAGCAGTACTTC. The chain combines TRBV5-1 with TRBJ2-7; 8 bases are a match to TRBD2. V lost 4 bases, J lost 7 bases, and 13 bases stayed unmatched. The CDR3 has 15 residues. The germline CDR1 and CDR2 sequences are SGHRS and YFSETQ.